These 21 T cell receptor beta chains share one sample of origin, sequenced in a study of cytomegalovirus exposure and HLA in healthy donors. Sequenced by immunoSEQ multiplex PCR; TCRdb stores in-frame clones only, minus some. This sample has some 56,000 clones; 90% to 95% occur once, and the top ten carry around 1.7%. The sequenced sample consisted of PBMCs. Receptors were obtained from a woman aged 18-29 years in good health and CMV-seropositive.

This clone was observed a single time. The chain uses TRBV9 and TRBJ2-1, with TRBD2 matching 10 bases. Germline V lookup: CDR1 SGDLS, CDR2 YYNGEE. The CDR3 length is 15 residues. V gave up 3 bases and J gave up 7 bases; unmatched junction bases: 7. CDR3 coding DNA: TGTGCCAGCAGCGCGCCGGGACTAGCGAGAAATGAGCAGTTCTTC. Translated: CASSAPGLARNEQFF.

This clone was observed a handful of times. The rearrangement uses TRBV11-2 and TRBJ2-1; D might be TRBD2 (5 bases). The CDR3 is 11 amino acids. Germline V CDR1 and CDR2: SGHAT, FQNNGV. The ends were cut back, 3 bases at V and 16 bases at J, with 13 bases in the middle. The CDR3 reads CASSFRGVGFF. The CDR3 coding sequence is TGTGCCAGCAGCTTTCGGGGTGTTGGCTTCTTC.

The V gene is TRBV7-9, the J gene TRBJ2-7; no clear D. V was clipped by 5 bases and J by 3 bases, with 14 bases between them. The CDR3 contains 14 residues. CDR1 is SEHNR, CDR2 FQNEAQ, per germline (reference sequence). CDR3 nucleotides: TGTGCCAGCAGCCCGATTAACACAGACTACGAGCAGTACTTC. It translates to CASSPINTDYEQYF.

In this sample, this clone turned up once. The rearrangement uses TRBV15 and TRBJ1-2; D remains unclear. CDR1 is LNHNV, CDR2 YYDKDF, per germline (reference sequence). This CDR3 comprises 12 residues. With 5 bases removed from V and 2 bases from J, the gap between germline ends came to 6 bases. DNA for the CDR3: TGTGCCACCAGCGAGCGCAACTATGGCTACACCTTC. Translation gives CATSERNYGYTF.

This clone was seen once. The chain recombines TRBV4-2 with TRBJ2-3; the match to TRBD2 covers 10 bases. J gave up 2 bases and V 4 bases, and 3 bases lay outside the gene matches. Looked up from germline, CDR1 is LGHNA and CDR2 is YNFKEQ. This CDR3 contains 15 residues. CDR3 protein: CASSPTSGATDTQYF. The CDR3 bases are TGTGCCAGCAGCCCTACTAGCGGGGCCACAGATACGCAGTATTTT.

V usage is TRBV14 and J usage is TRBJ2-3; D is ambiguous. This CDR3 has 15 amino acids. Germline V gene data show CDR1 as SGHDN and CDR2 as FVKESK. V was clipped by 2 bases and J by 6 bases, with 15 bases between them. This CDR3 reads CASSQLAQERDTQYF. The CDR3 nucleotides are TGTGCCAGCAGCCAACTGGCCCAAGAGAGGGATACGCAGTATTTT.

V gene TRBV6-1 combines with J gene TRBJ2-7; D is ambiguous. The CDR3 is 12 residues long. Per the germline V gene, CDR1 is MNHNS and CDR2 is SASEGT. V was pared by 6 bases and J by 3 bases, with 9 bases between. The CDR3 sequence: CASSYTRYEQYF. CDR3 sequence (DNA): TGTGCCAGCAGCTATACCCGCTACGAGCAGTACTTC.

The V and J genes are TRBV5-6 and TRBJ2-4; 7 bases are a match to TRBD2. The germline V gene encodes CDR1 SGHDT and CDR2 YYEEEE. CDR3 length: 14 residues. The V and J ends lost 3 bases and 6 bases, in that order; junction bases with no gene match: 6. The CDR3 DNA follows: TGTGCCAGCAGCTATGGGGGGGTTCCAAACATTCAGTACTTC. Protein product: CASSYGGVPNIQYF. Based on the CDR3 plus reference TRBV5-6 and TRBJ2-4, the full variable domain is DAGVTQSPTHLIKTRGQQVTLRCSPKSGHDTVSWYQQALGQGPQFIFQYYEEEERQRGNFPDRFSGHQFPNYSSELNVNALLLGDSALYLCASSYGGVPNIQYFGAGTRLSVL.

V usage is TRBV2 and J usage is TRBJ2-5, with D possibly matching TRBD1 (5 bases). The V end was cut by 6 bases, the J end by 1 base, with 9 bases between. The CDR3 is 13 residues long. Germline V gives CDR1 SNHLY, CDR2 FYNNEI. CDR3 loop: CASRLGAQETQYF. CDR3 in DNA: TGTGCCAGCAGGTTAGGGGCCCAAGAGACCCAGTACTTC.

The V and J genes are TRBV6-5 and TRBJ2-7; 7 positions agree with TRBD1. The CDR3 is 14 amino acids. The V gene end was trimmed by 0 bases and the J gene end by 2 bases; junction bases not matched to a gene: 1. Germline CDR1 MNHEY, CDR2 SVGAGI. CDR3 in DNA: TGTGCCAGCAGTTACTCGACAGGGCCCTACGAGCAGTACTTC. Protein sequence: CASSYSTGPYEQYF.

The rearrangement joins TRBV28 to TRBJ1-1; tentatively, D is TRBD1 (6 bases). CDR3 length: 15 amino acids. Germline CDR1 MDHEN, CDR2 SYDVKM. V lost 3 bases and J 2 bases, leaving 13 bases between the germline ends. This CDR3 is CASSLMGGLNTEAFF. CDR3 sequence (DNA): TGTGCCAGCAGTTTGATGGGGGGGCTAAACACTGAAGCTTTCTTT.

The rearrangement uses TRBV4-3 and TRBJ2-5, with 7 bases matching TRBD2. The V gene's germline CDR1 is LGHNA and CDR2 YSLEER. V lost 0 bases to trimming and J lost 3 bases; unmatched junction nucleotides: 7. The CDR3 runs to 16 residues. CDR3 in DNA: TGCGCCAGCAGCCAAGATTGGGCTAGCGGTGAAGAGACCCAGTACTTC. It is translated as CASSQDWASGEETQYF.

The rearrangement uses TRBV14 and TRBJ2-3; D not certain. CDR3 length equals 16 residues. Deletions cut 0 bases from V and 1 base from J, with 11 bases between. CDR1 is SGHDN and CDR2 is FVKESK in the germline V gene. CDR3 DNA sequence: TGTGCCAGCAGCCAAGATAACGTCCGGGGCACAGATACGCAGTATTTT. It encodes CASSQDNVRGTDTQYF.

The CDR3 is CASSLRRGNTIYF. The CDR3 nucleotides read TGTGCCAGCAGCCTGAGGAGAGGAAACACCATATATTTT. The chain has TRBV7-9 and TRBJ1-3, with D uncertain. The CDR3 spans 13 residues. The germline V gene has CDR1 SEHNR and CDR2 FQNEAQ (reference sequence). The V gene lost 5 bases and the J gene lost 4 bases, with 9 bases spanning the gap.

The CDR3 here is CASSQDGTGGGNEQFF. The CDR3 DNA reads TGCGCCAGCAGCCAAGATGGGACAGGGGGGGGCAATGAGCAGTTCTTC. The chain combines TRBV4-3 with TRBJ2-1; TRBD1 aligns across 11 bases. This CDR3 region has 16 residues. V gave up 0 bases and J gave up 6 bases; unmatched junction bases: 4. Germline V gives CDR1 LGHNA, CDR2 YSLEER.

The rearrangement links TRBV6-6 to TRBJ2-7; 10 bases agree with TRBD1. In germline, CDR1 is MNHNY, CDR2 SVGAGI (reference sequence). The J segment lost 7 bases and the V segment lost 6 bases, leaving 9 bases of the junction unmatched. This CDR3 has 14 amino acids. The CDR3 DNA is TGTGCCAGCAGACCCGGGACAGGGGTTGGGGAGCAGTACTTC. It is translated as CASRPGTGVGEQYF.

The chain has TRBV7-9 and TRBJ2-3; no firm D call. V gave up 1 base and J gave up 0 bases, with 5 bases separating them. The germline V gene has CDR1 SEHNR and CDR2 FQNEAQ (reference sequence). This CDR3 has 14 residues. CDR3 nucleotides: TGTGCCAGCAGCTTAGACTCTAGCACAGATACGCAGTATTTT. This sequence encodes CASSLDSSTDTQYF.

The chain recombines TRBV4-3 with TRBJ1-1, with 12 positions matching TRBD1. This CDR3 region has 18 residues. Germline assignment: CDR1 LGHNA and CDR2 YSLEER. V dropped 1 base and J dropped 2; count of bases not matched to a gene: 8. The DNA for the CDR3 is TGCGCCAGCAGCCAAGGTTTGGGACAGGGGGCGTTCAACACTGAAGCTTTCTTT. As protein: CASSQGLGQGAFNTEAFF.

J is TRBJ1-2 and V is TRBV20-1; perhaps TRBD1 as D (5 bases). Germline V gives CDR1 DFQATT, CDR2 SNEGSKA (reference sequence). V was clipped by 3 bases and J by 5 bases, with 7 bases between them. The CDR3 has 11 amino acids. The CDR3 bases are TGCAGTGCTAGGGGGCAATATGGCTACACCTTC. This encodes CSARGQYGYTF.

V usage is TRBV7-2 and J usage is TRBJ2-5, with a weak D call TRBD1 (5 bases). The V gene lost 8 bases and the J gene lost 1 base, with 14 bases spanning the gap. Germline V CDR1 and CDR2: SGHTA, FQGNSA. The CDR3 is made up of 14 amino acids. The CDR3 nucleotides read TGTGCCAGCGCTTTTTTAAGGGGCCAAGAGACCCAGTACTTC. Its translation: CASAFLRGQETQYF.

This chain uses TRBV29-1 with TRBJ1-2; D is perhaps TRBD1 (5 bases). CDR3 length: 12 amino acids. Germline lookup yields CDR1 SQVTM and CDR2 ANQGSEA. The V end was cut by 5 bases, the J end by 7 bases, with 14 bases between. DNA of the CDR3: TGCAGCGTTCCAGGGAAGGTTGGTGGCTACACCTTC. Translation gives CSVPGKVGGYTF. Full variable domain (remainder filled in from reference TRBV29-1 and TRBJ1-2): SAVISQKPSRDICQRGTSLTIQCQVDSQVTMMFWYRQQPGQSLTLIATANQGSEATYESGFVIDKFPISRPNLTFSTLTVSNMSPEDSSIYLCSVPGKVGGYTFGSGTRLTVV.